Included here is one TCR beta chain sequence, with context. In its sample, this clonotype was seen many times. Its antigen target is currently unknown. Per-base qualities were not stored, and no clone one base away is much larger. The data were obtained in a study of T-cell reconstitution after alpha-beta-depleted transplantation in children (dated by TCRdb to about 2016). General notes on the study: The study quantitatively tracked T-cell immune reconstitution after TCRalphabeta/CD19-depleted allogeneic hematopoietic cell transplantation in children using TCR repertoire profiling.

Libraries were prepared through PCR. This sample was sequenced with an Illumina HiSeq 2500. Molecular barcoding was employed in the preparation of TCR libraries, with unique molecular identifiers being used to normalize TCRbeta repertoire quantification. TCRdb reworked the public reads: Q25 trimming with fastp, MiXCR clone assembly, productive beta chains retained. Entries that share a CDR3 protein sequence are merged under the most common genes and DNA. The sample records some 290,000 distinct CDR3 sequences, 9.9% of which are singletons. Around 10% of the sample lies in the top ten. The CDR3 holds 17 amino acids from the cysteine to the phenylalanine. Only CDR3 DNA remains: 51 bases, in frame from the first base. CDR1 is given as SEHNR and CDR2 as FQNEAQ, both from the germline V gene (reference sequence). Trimming takes 0 bases from V and 1 base from J, and the germline ends sit 15 bases apart.

Specimen: PBMCs from the stem cell graft donor, collected from the stem cell graft. The chain employs TRBV7-9 and TRBJ1-1, with the D gene uncertain. The clonotype was recovered from a human donor who donated a stem cell graft to a child with SCID. CDR3 loop: CASSLARGPSENTEAFF. The sequenced DNA is TGTGCCAGCAGCTTAGCGCGTGGGCCGAGCGAGAACACTGAAGCTTTCTTT.